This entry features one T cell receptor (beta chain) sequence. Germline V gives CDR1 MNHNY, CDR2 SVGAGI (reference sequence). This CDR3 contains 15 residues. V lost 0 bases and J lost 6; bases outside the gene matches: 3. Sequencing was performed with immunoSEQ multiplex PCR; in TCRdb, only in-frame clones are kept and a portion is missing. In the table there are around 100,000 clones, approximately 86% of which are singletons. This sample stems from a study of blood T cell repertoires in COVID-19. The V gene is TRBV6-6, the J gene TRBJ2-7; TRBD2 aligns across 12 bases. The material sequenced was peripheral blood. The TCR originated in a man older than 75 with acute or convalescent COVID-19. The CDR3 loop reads CASSYSTSGSPEQYF. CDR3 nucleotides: TGTGCCAGCAGTTACTCGACTAGCGGGAGTCCCGAGCAGTACTTC.